This T cell receptor (beta chain) was identified during a study of blood T cell repertoires in COVID-19. Study-level information: Specimens from acute and convalescent COVID-19 originated in the United States, Italy and Spain. PBMCs, B-cell-depleted T cells, or T cells were the source of the cDNA or gDNA that made up the material.

Germline-derived CDR1 and CDR2 are SGHRS and YFSETQ. The CDR3 spans 14 residues. The V segment lost 2 bases and the J segment 6 bases; nucleotides outside the gene matches: 7. As processed by the authors: Estimation of nucleated cell counts relied on the amplification of reference gene primers. Some clones are missing from TCRdb's copy, which holds only in-frame ones; the method was immunoSEQ multiplex PCR. That table supplies the V and J calls and clone size; D and trimming were determined from the DNA. The sample lists some 60,000 clones; 80% were seen once. This chain connects TRBV5-1 to TRBJ1-2; 7 bases match TRBD1. The clonotype originates from a man aged 55 to 70 with acute or convalescent COVID-19. The sample was peripheral blood. The CDR3 protein is CASSLLQGRDGYTF. Written as DNA, the CDR3 is TGCGCCAGCAGCTTACTACAGGGGCGGGATGGCTACACCTTC.